The 18 T cell receptor beta chains presented below share a single source sample, sequenced in a study of regulatory T cells in long-lasting Graves disease. CDR3 regions were amplified by Arm-PCR using iRepertoire HTBI primers to build TCR beta libraries. MiXCR was run by TCRdb on the multiplex PCR reads, yielding one entry per CDR3 protein. The sample comprises a few hundred thousand distinct CDR3 sequences, about 20% of which are singletons, and about a quarter rests with the top ten. Stated time point: persistent/refractory GD, antithyroid drugs over 5 years with positive TRAb. Making the TCR library involved RNA that had been extracted from PBMCs. Source: peripheral blood mononuclear cells (PBMCs), taken when the disease was refractory, from a patient treated with antithyroid drugs. The receptors originated from a female donor with Graves disease.

This clonotype was recorded at least ten times. The genes are TRBV7-9 and TRBJ2-3; D is undetermined. CDR3 length: 13 residues. Trimming removed 1 base at V and 0 bases at J, with 2 bases between. Germline CDR1 reads SEHNR; CDR2 reads FQNEAQ (reference sequence). The CDR3 loop reads CASSLGSTDTQYF. The CDR3 region has the DNA TGTGCCAGCAGCTTAGGAAGCACAGATACGCAGTATTTT.

This clonotype was seen repeatedly, ten times or more. The V gene is TRBV2, the J gene TRBJ1-5; 8 bases agree with TRBD1. V lost 3 bases, J lost 2 bases, and 9 bases stayed unmatched. The germline CDR1 and CDR2 sequences are SNHLY and FYNNEI. CDR3 length equals 17 residues. The CDR3 nucleotides read TGTGCCAGCAGTGATTGGGGCAGGGGGCTTGGCAATCAGCCCCAGCATTTT. Translating it yields CASSDWGRGLGNQPQHF. The variable domain in full, with the rest retrieved from reference TRBV2 and TRBJ1-5, is EPEVTQTPSHQVTQMGQEVILRCVPISNHLYFYWYRQILGQKVEFLVSFYNNEISEKSEIFDDQFSVERPDGSNFTLKIRSTKLEDSAMYFCASSDWGRGLGNQPQHFGDGTRLSIL.

J is TRBJ2-7 and V is TRBV7-2, with TRBD2 matching over 9 bases. V trimming: 0 bases; J trimming: 3 bases; junction bases outside the gene matches: 6. Germline CDR1 and CDR2: SGHTA and FQGNSA. This CDR3 spans 16 amino acids. As DNA, the CDR3 is TGTGCCAGCAGCTTAGCGCCGCTAGCGGGGCGCTACGAGCAGTACTTC. Residues: CASSLAPLAGRYEQYF.

The rearrangement uses TRBV20-1 and TRBJ1-2; tentative D call: TRBD1 (5 bases). Trimming stripped 2 bases from V and 6 bases from J, with 10 bases between. Germline assignment: CDR1 DFQATT and CDR2 SNEGSKA (reference sequence). The CDR3 sequence is 12 residues long. The CDR3 reads CSARQGVDGYTF. CDR3 coding DNA: TGCAGTGCTAGACAGGGTGTGGATGGCTACACCTTC.

The chain is built from TRBV6-1 and TRBJ1-6; D call uncertain. This CDR3 has 16 residues. Germline V gene data show CDR1 as MNHNS and CDR2 as SASEGT. Trimming took 7 bases from V and 0 from J, leaving 13 bases between them. The chain's CDR3 is CASNSAQSSYNSPLHF. DNA for the CDR3: TGTGCCAGCAACTCAGCGCAGAGCTCCTATAATTCACCCCTCCACTTT.

Only a few counts were recorded for this clonotype. The chain employs TRBV10-3 and TRBJ2-6; 7 bases are a match to TRBD1. The CDR3 length is 15 residues. V lost 10 bases and J lost 0; bases outside the gene matches: 6. Germline CDR1 is ENHRY and CDR2 is SYGVKD. CDR3 sequence (DNA): TGTGCCACCGGGACAGACCTCTCTGGGGCCAACGTCCTGACTTTC. Protein sequence: CATGTDLSGANVLTF.

The J gene is TRBJ2-1, the V gene TRBV7-3, with 11 bases lining up with TRBD2. The CDR3 runs 19 residues. Unmatched junction bases numbered 12, after V lost 1 base and J lost 4 bases. From germline, CDR1 is SGHTA and CDR2 FQGTGA. DNA for the CDR3: TGTGCCAGCAGCTTAATGGGTGGGTCACTAGCGGGAGCTTACAATGAGCAGTTCTTC. Amino acids: CASSLMGGSLAGAYNEQFF.

The V call is TRBV5-1, the J call TRBJ2-5; 9 bases are a match to TRBD2. CDR1 is SGHRS and CDR2 is YFSETQ in the germline V gene. The CDR3 is 16 amino acids. V gave up 3 bases and J gave up 4 bases; unmatched junction bases: 10. The DNA for the CDR3 is TGCGCCAGCAGCTCCAAAGCGGGAGGCTTGGGAGAGACCCAGTACTTC. The encoded protein is CASSSKAGGLGETQYF.

This clonotype was seen many times. This chain uses TRBV2 with TRBJ1-5, with D unclear. Trimming pared 8 bases from V and 3 bases from J, leaving 11 bases between. Germline lookup yields CDR1 SNHLY and CDR2 FYNNEI. The CDR3 consists of 13 residues. The CDR3 reads CASVARLNQPQHF. CDR3 sequence (DNA): TGTGCCAGCGTAGCCCGGCTCAATCAGCCCCAGCATTTT.

The chain recombines TRBV20-1 with TRBJ2-7; 10 nucleotides match TRBD2. Germline CDR1 DFQATT, CDR2 SNEGSKA (reference sequence). This CDR3 is built from 13 residues. The V segment lost 2 bases and the J segment 4 bases; nucleotides outside the gene matches: 2. The CDR3 DNA is TGCAGTGCTAGACCGACTAGCGGGTACGAGCAGTACTTC. This encodes CSARPTSGYEQYF.

The chain carries TRBV5-6 and TRBJ1-5; D call uncertain. Trimming took off 0 bases at V and 7 bases at J, with 8 bases between the two ends. CDR3 length: 13 residues. CDR1 and CDR2 (germline): SGHDT, YYEEEE. CDR3 amino acids: CASSLGTVQPQHF. The DNA for the CDR3 is TGTGCCAGCAGCTTGGGGACCGTCCAGCCCCAGCATTTT. Looking up the rest from reference TRBV5-6 and TRBJ1-5 gives the full variable domain: DAGVTQSPTHLIKTRGQQVTLRCSPKSGHDTVSWYQQALGQGPQFIFQYYEEEERQRGNFPDRFSGHQFPNYSSELNVNALLLGDSALYLCASSLGTVQPQHFGDGTRLSIL.

This clonotype was found a few times. Written as DNA, the CDR3 is TGCAGTGCTAGAGAGTCGGGGACCCATGTTACTCAGCCCCAGCATTTT. This translates into CSARESGTHVTQPQHF. V gene TRBV20-1 combines with J gene TRBJ1-5; D possibly corresponds to TRBD1 (5 bases). V shed 0 bases and J shed 6 bases, with 18 bases lying between them. In germline, CDR1 is DFQATT, CDR2 SNEGSKA (reference sequence). This CDR3 region has 16 residues.

This chain joins TRBV5-1 and TRBJ2-7, with D possibly matching TRBD1 (5 bases). Per germline, CDR1 SGHRS and CDR2 YFSETQ. CDR3 length: 13 residues. V lost 4 bases to trimming and J lost 2 bases, with 10 bases between them. The CDR3 DNA is TGCGCCAGCAGCGGGGCCTCCGCCTACGAGCAGTACTTC. Translation: CASSGASAYEQYF. Drawing the rest from reference TRBV5-1 and TRBJ2-7, the complete variable domain is KAGVTQTPRYLIKTRGQQVTLSCSPISGHRSVSWYQQTPGQGLQFLFEYFSETQRNKGNFPGRFSGRQFSNSRSEMNVSTLELGDSALYLCASSGASAYEQYFGPGTRLTVT.

V and J are TRBV28 and TRBJ1-2; D gene unclear. Germline CDR1 is MDHEN and CDR2 is SYDVKM. This CDR3 contains 14 residues. The V end lost 7 bases, the J end lost 1 base, and 13 bases lay between the germline ends. DNA for the CDR3: TGTGCCAGCATAGAACAGTTTAATAACTATGGCTACACCTTC. Translation gives CASIEQFNNYGYTF.

This clonotype was recorded a few times. The chain recombines TRBV6-1 with TRBJ1-5; no clear D gene. The V gene's germline CDR1 is MNHNS and CDR2 SASEGT. The V end was cut by 1 base, the J end by 0 bases, with 13 bases between. The CDR3 sequence is 17 residues long. The CDR3, as DNA: TGTGCCAGCAGTGAAGAGGCGGGAGGGCATAGCAATCAGCCCCAGCATTTT. It is translated as CASSEEAGGHSNQPQHF.

V usage is TRBV18 and J usage is TRBJ1-2; 7 bases are shared with TRBD1. CDR3 length: 14 amino acids. With V trimmed by 3 bases and J by 7 bases, 8 bases remained unmatched. Germline values: CDR1 KGHSH, CDR2 LQKENI. CDR3 DNA sequence: TGTGCCAGCTCACCCCCCCTAGGGGGCAGTGGCTACACCTTC. As protein: CASSPPLGGSGYTF. Supplemented by reference TRBV18 and TRBJ1-2, the full variable domain reads NAGVMQNPRHLVRRRGQEARLRCSPMKGHSHVYWYRQLPEEGLKFMVYLQKENIIDESGMPKERFSAEFPKEGPSILRIQQVVRGDSAAYFCASSPPLGGSGYTFGSGTRLTVV.

In its sample, this clonotype was seen many times. The chain employs TRBV6-1 and TRBJ2-4; D uncertain. The germline CDR1 and CDR2 sequences are MNHNS and SASEGT. V dropped 7 bases and J dropped 1 base, with 14 bases sitting between them. The CDR3 totals 15 residues. CDR3 in DNA: TGTGCCAGCAAAACGGTTAACGGGGCCAAAAACATTCAGTACTTC. Translating it yields CASKTVNGAKNIQYF.

This clonotype was seen ten or more times. The J gene is TRBJ1-1, the V gene TRBV20-1, with D perhaps TRBD1 (5 bases). CDR3 length: 13 amino acids. Trimming shortened V by 3 bases and J by 4 bases, and 12 bases separated the two germline ends. Germline V gene lookup returns CDR1 DFQATT and CDR2 SNEGSKA (reference sequence). The CDR3 bases are TGCAGTGCTAGGCCACAGGTTAGCACTGAAGCTTTCTTT. It specifies CSARPQVSTEAFF.